Here is one TCR beta chain with its context. There were no recent acute infections or vaccinations among the donors, who were healthy HIV-negative adults. Assay execution took place at the deep level. Several immunoSEQ plates received, in even portions, the genomic DNA of each subset. The data were produced by immunoSEQ multiplex PCR, yet TCRdb's version contains in-frame clones alone and is incomplete. The repertoire holds some 680,000 clones, with about 80% as singletons. Looked up from germline, CDR1 is SGHVS and CDR2 is FQNEAQ. J lost 3 bases, V lost 5 bases, and 8 bases had no gene match. The CDR3 is 15 amino acids. This sample is drawn from a study of shared clonotypes between healthy human individuals. Study in general: CD4 naive cells filled three plates per donor, CD4 memory three, CD8 naive two and CD8 memory one.

The sequence was collected from a woman aged 25 to 39 in good health. What was sequenced was memory CD4+ T cells sorted from blood. Subset described: CD45RA-negative fraction. The chain recombines TRBV7-8 with TRBJ2-7; 9 nucleotides agree with TRBD1. The CDR3, as DNA: TGTGCCAGCAGCCAACCAGACAGGGGGAACTACGAGCAGTACTTC. It yields the protein CASSQPDRGNYEQYF.